These 6 T cell receptor beta chains were sequenced from one sample in a study of T cells after yellow fever vaccination. From the 5' RACE reads, TCRdb called clonotypes with MiXCR, one entry per CDR3 protein. The table has about 260,000 distinct CDR3 sequences, around 4.9% seen once; the top ten hold around 3.3%. The specimen comprised CD4+ T cells sorted from PBMCs, sampled on the day of the yellow fever booster vaccination. Every receptor here comes from a man younger than 35 who received the YFV17D yellow fever vaccine.

This clonotype was picked up many times. The chain joins TRBV20-1 to TRBJ2-5, with D possibly called TRBD1 or TRBD2 (5 bases each). With 3 bases removed from V and 2 bases from J, the gap between germline ends came to 10 bases. This CDR3 is built from 13 residues. CDR1 and CDR2 from the germline V gene are DFQATT and SNEGSKA (reference sequence). CDR3 sequence: CSARGTAQETQYF. The CDR3 nucleotides read TGCAGTGCTAGGGGGACGGCACAAGAGACCCAGTACTTC.

The chain has TRBV6-2 or TRBV6-3 and TRBJ1-1; D remains unclear. In germline, CDR1 is MNHEY, CDR2 SVGEGT. The V end lost 6 bases, the J end lost 1 base, and 9 bases lay between the germline ends. The CDR3 sequence is 13 residues long. The CDR3 region is CASRSHENTEAFF. In DNA, the CDR3 is TGTGCCAGCAGGAGTCATGAGAACACTGAAGCTTTCTTT.

In this sample, this clonotype turned up many times. Germline and junction disagree at one end, which may indicate a read error. This sequence joins TRBV4-3 and TRBJ1-1; unclear D gene. The CDR3 sequence is 13 residues long. Germline-derived CDR1 and CDR2 are LGHNA and YSLEER. CDR3 sequence reads: CASSRTVNTEAFF. The CDR3 coding sequence is TGTGCCAGCAGCCGCACAGTGAACACTGAAGCTTTCTTT.

This clonotype has just a few counts. The chain combines TRBV2 with TRBJ1-1, with unresolved D. Germline V gives CDR1 SNHLY, CDR2 FYNNEI. The CDR3 is 15 residues long. V was shortened by 4 bases and J by 1 base, with 13 bases between the two germline ends. Here the CDR3 reads CASSVRKGTNTEAFF. CDR3 nucleotides: TGTGCCAGCAGTGTACGAAAAGGAACGAACACTGAAGCTTTCTTT.

The chain employs TRBV19 and TRBJ1-1; D not certain. CDR1 LNHDA and CDR2 SQIVND come from the germline V gene (reference sequence). Between the trimmed V and J ends, which lost 6 bases and 0 bases, there was a span of 14 bases. The length of the CDR3 is 15 residues. CDR3 sequence reads: CASRAGGLMNTEAFF. DNA of the CDR3: TGTGCCAGTAGAGCGGGAGGACTCATGAACACTGAAGCTTTCTTT.

The chain employs TRBV3-1 and TRBJ2-7; 9 bases align to TRBD1. The CDR3 is made up of 15 amino acids. Germline V CDR1 and CDR2: LGHDT, YNNKEL (reference sequence). After removal of 1 base from V and 4 bases from J, the junction contained 5 bases not matched to a gene. The CDR3 here is CASSQGWDRVYEQYF. Here the CDR3 DNA reads TGTGCCAGCAGCCAAGGATGGGACAGGGTGTACGAGCAGTACTTC.